The 26 T cell receptor beta chains reported below all come from one sample, sequenced in a study of T cells in localized non-small cell lung cancer. The data were produced by immunoSEQ multiplex PCR, yet TCRdb's version contains in-frame clones alone and is incomplete. The repertoire holds around 1,400 clones, roughly 26% seen once, with 13% to 15% in the top ten. The source material was normal lung tissue next to the tumor, sampled before any cancer treatment. These TCRs come from a woman aged 18 to 55 with stage III lung adenocarcinoma.

The chain has TRBV6-8 and TRBJ2-1; D is ambiguous. The CDR3 sequence is 14 residues long. V gave up 8 bases and J gave up 1 base, with 12 bases separating them. Germline V lookup: CDR1 MNHGY, CDR2 SAAAGT. The CDR3 here is CASVFTDSYNEQFF. The CDR3 DNA is TGTGCCAGCGTATTCACAGATTCCTACAATGAGCAGTTCTTC.

This clone is categorized as medium-sized. This chain joins TRBV7-2 and TRBJ2-3; the D is unclear. CDR1 is SGHTA, CDR2 FQGNSA, per germline. V lost 5 bases and J 6 bases, leaving 12 bases between the germline ends. The CDR3 is 13 residues long. CDR3 protein: CASSPSAFDTQYF. In nucleotides, the CDR3 is TGTGCCAGCAGCCCGAGTGCTTTTGATACGCAGTATTTT.

In this sample, this clone turned up a few times. The chain employs TRBV6-8 and TRBJ1-6; 7 bases line up with TRBD1. In germline, CDR1 is MNHGY, CDR2 SAAAGT. Trimming cost V 5 bases and J 8 bases; bases outside gene matches: 6. The CDR3 spans 14 residues. Here the CDR3 reads CASSDRDGDSPLHF. CDR3 nucleotide sequence: TGTGCCAGCAGTGACAGGGACGGGGATTCACCCCTCCACTTT.

This clone was counted a few times. The germline gene is not matched at one end of the junction; a read error may be the cause. The chain employs TRBV9 and TRBJ2-1; D gene unclear. Germline lookup yields CDR1 SGDLS and CDR2 YYNGEE. The CDR3 consists of 13 residues. The CDR3 spells CASTVGSYNEQFF. The CDR3 nucleotides read TGTGCCAGCACCGTAGGTTCCTACAATGAGCAGTTCTTC.

The chain recombines TRBV19 with TRBJ1-5, with D hard to call. Trimming left V 1 base short and J 3 bases short, with 10 bases between. Germline V gives CDR1 LNHDA, CDR2 SQIVND (reference sequence). The CDR3 is made up of 15 amino acids. CDR3 protein: CASSIAHSYNQPQHF. In DNA, the CDR3 is TGTGCCAGTAGTATAGCGCACAGCTACAATCAGCCCCAGCATTTT.

The gene calls are TRBV18 and TRBJ1-6; D unresolved. Germline V gene data show CDR1 as KGHSH and CDR2 as LQKENI. V lost 3 bases and J 8 bases, leaving 5 bases between the germline ends. CDR3 size: 12 residues. CDR3 in DNA: TGTGCCAGCTCACCCTCCCATTCACCCCTCCACTTT. It is translated as CASSPSHSPLHF.

The V gene is TRBV6-8, the J gene TRBJ1-2, with a possible D match to TRBD1 (5 bases). CDR3 size: 13 residues. Germline CDR1 is MNHGY and CDR2 is SAAAGT. V dropped 8 bases and J dropped 0 bases, with 10 bases sitting between them. The CDR3 sequence is CASVRGANYGYTF. Written as DNA, the CDR3 is TGTGCCAGCGTTCGAGGGGCTAACTATGGCTACACCTTC.

This clone came up many times. The chain has TRBV4-1 and TRBJ1-2, with D possibly TRBD1 on 5 matching bases. This CDR3 is 15 amino acids long. V was shortened by 0 bases and J by 7 bases, with 15 bases between the two germline ends. CDR1 and CDR2 (germline): MGHRA, YSYEKL. The CDR3 region is CASSQEESGLAGYTF. CDR3 DNA: TGCGCCAGCAGCCAAGAAGAGTCGGGACTGGCTGGCTACACCTTC.

This rearrangement joins TRBV12-5 to TRBJ2-1; perhaps TRBD2 as D (5 bases). This CDR3 is 11 amino acids long. Germline values: CDR1 LGHNT, CDR2 FRNRAP. The CDR3 sequence is CASKWEYEQFF. CDR3 coding DNA: TGTGCCAGCAAATGGGAGTATGAGCAGTTCTTC. The full variable domain, completed using reference TRBV12-5 and TRBJ2-1, is DARVTQTPRHKVTEMGQEVTMRCQPILGHNTVFWYRQTMMQGLELLAYFRNRAPLDDSGMPKDRFSAEMPDATLATLKIQPSEPRDSAVYFCASKWEYEQFFGPGTRLTVL.

This clone occurred a few times. V gene TRBV7-1 combines with J gene TRBJ1-1; the D is unclear. TRBV7-1 is sorted into the ORF group, with uncertain function. Trimming removed 7 bases at V and 4 bases at J, with 13 bases between. The CDR3 covers 13 residues. The DNA of the CDR3 is TGTGCCAGCACCCTATTAGTTGGCACTGAAGCTTTCTTT. It yields the protein CASTLLVGTEAFF.

In this sample, this clone is medium-sized. V is TRBV11-3 and J is TRBJ2-2, with 8 bases aligning to TRBD1. The V gene end was trimmed by 5 bases and the J gene end by 7 bases; junction bases not matched to a gene: 9. Per the germline V gene, CDR1 is SGHNT and CDR2 is YENEEA. The CDR3 has 15 residues. In nucleotides, the CDR3 is TGTGCCAGCAGCCAACTTGGACAGGGTGTCGGGGAGCTGTTTTTT. Its translation: CASSQLGQGVGELFF.

In its sample, this clone is medium-sized. V gene TRBV9 combines with J gene TRBJ2-5; D not certain. The V and J ends lost 6 bases and 1 base respectively, with 16 bases between them. Germline-derived CDR1 and CDR2 are SGDLS and YYNGEE. CDR3 length: 15 residues. In nucleotides, the CDR3 is TGTGCCAGCACCCCCCGGGTGACGAGCCAAGAGACCCAGTACTTC. Amino acid sequence: CASTPRVTSQETQYF.

This clone counts as large. The gene calls are TRBV11-3 and TRBJ1-2; D is perhaps TRBD1 (5 bases). The CDR3 has 15 residues. The V and J ends lost 4 bases and 7 bases respectively, with 19 bases between them. Germline V lookup: CDR1 SGHNT, CDR2 YENEEA. CDR3 loop: CASSYWTFQGAGYTF. For the CDR3, the DNA is TGTGCCAGCAGCTACTGGACATTCCAGGGTGCTGGCTACACCTTC. Supplemented by reference TRBV11-3 and TRBJ1-2, the full variable domain reads EAGVVQSPRYKIIEKKQPVAFWCNPISGHNTLYWYLQNLGQGPELLIRYENEEAVDDSQLPKDRFSAERLKGVDSTLKIQPAELGDSAVYLCASSYWTFQGAGYTFGSGTRLTVV.

By frequency in the sample, this clone is medium-sized. The gene calls are TRBV11-3 and TRBJ1-2, with no clear D. Germline CDR1 is SGHNT and CDR2 is YENEEA. The CDR3 is made up of 17 amino acids. Trimming cost V 5 bases and J 0 bases, with 19 bases left between them. CDR3 in DNA: TGTGCCAGCAGCCAACTGGACGGTGAACCAGCTAACTATGGCTACACCTTC. The encoded protein is CASSQLDGEPANYGYTF.

The rearrangement joins TRBV6-8 to TRBJ1-1, with 7 bases fitting TRBD1. Germline CDR1 MNHGY, CDR2 SAAAGT. The CDR3 is 14 residues long. Unmatched junction bases numbered 10, after V lost 7 bases and J lost 5 bases. The CDR3 region has the DNA TGTGCCAGCATTCTGACCCAGGGGGGGACTGAAGCTTTCTTT. It translates to CASILTQGGTEAFF.

V is TRBV30 and J is TRBJ1-2; TRBD1 is a possible D gene (5 bases). Germline V gives CDR1 GTSNPN, CDR2 SVGIG (reference sequence). Trimming stripped 3 bases from V and 3 bases from J, with 14 bases between. The CDR3 has 14 residues. The CDR3 DNA reads TGTGCCTGGAGGTGGCGGGGCGGAGACTATGGCTACACCTTC. Amino acid sequence: CAWRWRGGDYGYTF.

This clone was picked up a small number of times. This chain uses TRBV6-8 with TRBJ2-1; 10 bases align to TRBD2. Germline V CDR1 and CDR2: MNHGY, SAAAGT. The ends lost 7 bases at V and 4 bases at J; junction bases unmatched: 4. The CDR3 consists of 14 residues. The CDR3 DNA reads as TGTGCCAGCACGGGGACTAGCGTTTACAATGAGCAGTTCTTC. Protein sequence: CASTGTSVYNEQFF.

The chain links TRBV11-3 to TRBJ2-1; tentatively, D is TRBD2 (5 bases). V was shortened by 5 bases and J by 0 bases, with 11 bases between the two germline ends. This CDR3 is 15 amino acids long. Germline V lookup: CDR1 SGHNT, CDR2 YENEEA. CDR3 nucleotide sequence: TGTGCCAGCAGCCTAGGAGGCAGCTCCTACAATGAGCAGTTCTTC. This gives the protein CASSLGGSSYNEQFF.

This clone came up a few times. The rearrangement joins TRBV29-1 to TRBJ1-2; D may be TRBD1 (5 bases). Germline V gives CDR1 SQVTM, CDR2 ANQGSEA. The CDR3 is made up of 13 amino acids. The V gene lost 3 bases and the J gene lost 2 bases, with 10 bases spanning the gap. The CDR3 region has the DNA TGCAGCGTTGAGCTACAGGCGAACTATGGCTACACCTTC. Translation gives CSVELQANYGYTF.

This clone was seen a handful of times. The rearrangement uses TRBV25-1 and TRBJ1-2, with D maybe TRBD1 (6 bases). Trimming pared 5 bases from V and 6 bases from J, leaving 19 bases between. Germline-derived CDR1 and CDR2 are MGHDK and SYGVNS. This CDR3 region has 15 residues. Here the CDR3 DNA reads TGTGCCAGCAGTCCCGGGACACCGGAGGGGAATGGCTACACCTTC. Its protein is CASSPGTPEGNGYTF.

This chain uses TRBV6-8 with TRBJ2-2; tentatively, D is TRBD1 or TRBD2 (5 bases each). The CDR3 sequence is 15 residues long. Trimming removed 5 bases at V and 3 bases at J, with 13 bases between. CDR1 is MNHGY and CDR2 is SAAAGT in the germline V gene. DNA for the CDR3: TGTGCCAGCAGTACTGGGGGTCGGGACACCGGGGAGCTGTTTTTT. This encodes CASSTGGRDTGELFF.

This clone was recorded a few times. The DNA of the CDR3 is TGTGCCAGCAGCGGACAGGGGGCGCGACTAGAGACCCAGTACTTC. Its translation is CASSGQGARLETQYF. The V gene is TRBV9, the J gene TRBJ2-5; TRBD1 matches at 10 bases. J was trimmed by 4 bases and V by 3 bases; bases with no gene match: 6. The length of the CDR3 is 15 residues. Per germline, CDR1 SGDLS and CDR2 YYNGEE. Filled out from reference TRBV9 and TRBJ2-5, the complete variable domain reads DSGVTQTPKHLITATGQRVTLRCSPRSGDLSVYWYQQSLDQGLQFLIQYYNGEERAKGNILERFSAQQFPDLHSELNLSSLELGDSALYFCASSGQGARLETQYFGPGTRLLVL.

The chain links TRBV11-3 to TRBJ2-1; 11 bases match TRBD2. The CDR3 is 16 residues long. V lost 1 base, J lost 7 bases, and 6 bases stayed unmatched. Germline V gene sequence: CDR1 SGHNT, CDR2 YENEEA. In nucleotides, the CDR3 is TGTGCCAGCAGCTTAGGGGCTAGCGGGGGGTCAAATGAGCAGTTCTTC. This sequence encodes CASSLGASGGSNEQFF.

The chain recombines TRBV30 with TRBJ2-1; no clear D. The CDR3 consists of 13 residues. In germline, CDR1 is GTSNPN, CDR2 SVGIG (reference sequence). With 4 bases removed from V and 0 bases from J, the gap between germline ends came to 7 bases. CDR3 bases: TGTGCCTGGACTCGCAGCTCCTACAATGAGCAGTTCTTC. As protein: CAWTRSSYNEQFF.

Judged by abundance, this clone is medium-sized. The J gene is TRBJ2-3, the V gene TRBV11-3, with TRBD2 matching 11 bases. The CDR3 extends over 14 amino acids. The junction had 4 bases not matched to a gene; V was cut back by 5 bases and J by 6 bases. CDR1 and CDR2 from the germline V gene are SGHNT and YENEEA. DNA of the CDR3: TGTGCCAGCAGCCGACTAGCGGGGCAGGATACGCAGTATTTT. Translation: CASSRLAGQDTQYF.

This clone is judged large. The chain has TRBV15 and TRBJ2-7; 8 nucleotides align to TRBD1. The CDR3 spans 14 residues. Germline V gene data show CDR1 as LNHNV and CDR2 as YYDKDF (reference sequence). J was trimmed by 4 bases and V by 5 bases; bases with no gene match: 7. The CDR3 sequence is CATSDRTGRYEQYF. Here the CDR3 DNA reads TGTGCCACCAGCGACCGGACAGGGAGGTACGAGCAGTACTTC.